The clone carrying this T cell receptor beta chain was seen repeatedly, ten times or more. The data derive from a study of T cells in Graves' hyperthyroidism and ophthalmopathy. Germline assignment: CDR1 GTSNPN and CDR2 SVGIG (reference sequence). There are 14 residues in the CDR3. V was clipped by 5 bases and J by 5 bases; unmatched bases: 9. Researchers took RNA transcripts and amplified the TCR beta CDR3 regions from them. HTBI primers were the set used in a first-round RT-PCR of the TCR CDR3. TCRdb itself ran the multiplex PCR reads through MiXCR, one entry per CDR3 protein. The data hold fewer than 650,000 distinct CDR3 sequences, with 13% to 15% observed a single time.

Input material: blood. This TCR came from a woman aged 40 to 49 with Graves' hyperthyroidism. The chain employs TRBV30 and TRBJ2-7, with 10 bases aligning to TRBD1. In DNA form, the CDR3 reads TGTGCCTGGGACCCCGGGACAGGGGTTCACGAGCAGTACTTC. The encoded protein is CAWDPGTGVHEQYF.